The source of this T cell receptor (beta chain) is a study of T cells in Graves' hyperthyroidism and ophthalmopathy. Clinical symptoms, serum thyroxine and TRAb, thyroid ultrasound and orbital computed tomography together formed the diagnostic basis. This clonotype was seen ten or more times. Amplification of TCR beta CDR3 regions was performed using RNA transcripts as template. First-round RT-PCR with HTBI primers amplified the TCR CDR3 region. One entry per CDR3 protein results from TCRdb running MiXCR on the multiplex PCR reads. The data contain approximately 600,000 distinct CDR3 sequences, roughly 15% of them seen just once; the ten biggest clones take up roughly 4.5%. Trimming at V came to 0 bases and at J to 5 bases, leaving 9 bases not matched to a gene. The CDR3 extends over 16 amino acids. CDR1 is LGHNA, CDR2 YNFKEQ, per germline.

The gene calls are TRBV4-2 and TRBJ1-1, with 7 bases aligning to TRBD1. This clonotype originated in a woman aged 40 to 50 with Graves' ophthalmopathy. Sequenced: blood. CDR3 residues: CASSQDLRTGRTEAFF. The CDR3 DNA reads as TGTGCCAGCAGCCAAGACCTCAGGACAGGTCGAACTGAAGCTTTCTTT.